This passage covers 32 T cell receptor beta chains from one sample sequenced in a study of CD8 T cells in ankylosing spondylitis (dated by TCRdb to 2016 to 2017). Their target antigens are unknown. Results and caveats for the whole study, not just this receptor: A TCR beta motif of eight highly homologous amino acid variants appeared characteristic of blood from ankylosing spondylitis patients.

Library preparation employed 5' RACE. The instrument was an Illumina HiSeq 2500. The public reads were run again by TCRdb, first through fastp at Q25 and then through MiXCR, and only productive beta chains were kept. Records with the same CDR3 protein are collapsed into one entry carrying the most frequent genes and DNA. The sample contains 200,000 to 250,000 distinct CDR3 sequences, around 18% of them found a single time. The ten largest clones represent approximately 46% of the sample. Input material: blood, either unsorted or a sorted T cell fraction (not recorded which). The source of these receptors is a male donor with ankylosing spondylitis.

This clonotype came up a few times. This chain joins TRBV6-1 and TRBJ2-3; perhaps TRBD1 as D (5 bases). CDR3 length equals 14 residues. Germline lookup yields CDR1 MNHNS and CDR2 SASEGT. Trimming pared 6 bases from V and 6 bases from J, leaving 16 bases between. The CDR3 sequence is CASSTLGAGDTQYF. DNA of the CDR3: TGTGCCAGCAGCACGCTAGGTGCAGGGGATACGCAGTATTTT.

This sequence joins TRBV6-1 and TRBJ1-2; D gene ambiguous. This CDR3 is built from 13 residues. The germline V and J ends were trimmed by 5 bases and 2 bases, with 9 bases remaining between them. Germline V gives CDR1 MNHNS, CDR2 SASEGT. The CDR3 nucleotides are TGTGCCAGCAGTCTAGGGTACAACTATGGCTACACCTTC. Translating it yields CASSLGYNYGYTF.

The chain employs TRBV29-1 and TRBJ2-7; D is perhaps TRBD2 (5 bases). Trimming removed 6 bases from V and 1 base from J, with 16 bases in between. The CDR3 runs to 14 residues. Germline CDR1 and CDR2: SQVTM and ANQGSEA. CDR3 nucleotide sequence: TGCAGCGTGTACCGGAGCGGAGAGTCCTACGAGCAGTACTTC. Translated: CSVYRSGESYEQYF.

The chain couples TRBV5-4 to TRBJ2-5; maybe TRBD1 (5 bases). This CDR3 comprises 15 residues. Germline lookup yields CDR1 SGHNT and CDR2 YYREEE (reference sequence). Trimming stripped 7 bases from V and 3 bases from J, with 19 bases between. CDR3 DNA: TGTGCCAGCTGTGAGAATGCCGACAGAGAAGAGACCCAGTACTTC. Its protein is CASCENADREETQYF.

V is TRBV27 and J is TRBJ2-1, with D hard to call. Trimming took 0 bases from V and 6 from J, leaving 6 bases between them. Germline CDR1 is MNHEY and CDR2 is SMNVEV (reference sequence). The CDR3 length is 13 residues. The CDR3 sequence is CASSLSAVNEQFF. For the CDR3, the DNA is TGTGCCAGCAGTTTATCGGCCGTCAATGAGCAGTTCTTC.

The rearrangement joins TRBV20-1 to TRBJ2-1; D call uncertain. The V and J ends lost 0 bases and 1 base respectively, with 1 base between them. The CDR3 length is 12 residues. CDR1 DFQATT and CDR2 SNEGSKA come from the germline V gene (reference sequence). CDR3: CSARDSYNEQFF. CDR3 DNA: TGCAGTGCTAGAGATTCCTACAATGAGCAGTTCTTC.

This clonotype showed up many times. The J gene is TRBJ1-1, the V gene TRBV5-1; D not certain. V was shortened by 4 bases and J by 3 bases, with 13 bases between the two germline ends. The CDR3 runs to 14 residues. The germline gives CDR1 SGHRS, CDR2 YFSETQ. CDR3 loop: CASSPGLSDTEAFF. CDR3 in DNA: TGCGCCAGCAGCCCCGGACTGTCGGACACTGAAGCTTTCTTT.

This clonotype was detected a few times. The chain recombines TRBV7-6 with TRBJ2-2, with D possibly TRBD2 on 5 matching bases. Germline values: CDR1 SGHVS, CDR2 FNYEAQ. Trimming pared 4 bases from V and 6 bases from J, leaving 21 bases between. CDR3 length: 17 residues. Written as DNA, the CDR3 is TGTGCCAGCAGCTCCAGACCGAGGGAGATCTCCGCCGGGGAGCTGTTTTTT. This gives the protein CASSSRPREISAGELFF.

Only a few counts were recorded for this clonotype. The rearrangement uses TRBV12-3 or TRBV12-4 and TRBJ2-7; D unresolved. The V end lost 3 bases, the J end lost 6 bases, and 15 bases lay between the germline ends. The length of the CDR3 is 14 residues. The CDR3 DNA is TGTGCCAGCAGTTTTATAGAAGGCGCTGCCGAGCAGTACTTC. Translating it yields CASSFIEGAAEQYF.

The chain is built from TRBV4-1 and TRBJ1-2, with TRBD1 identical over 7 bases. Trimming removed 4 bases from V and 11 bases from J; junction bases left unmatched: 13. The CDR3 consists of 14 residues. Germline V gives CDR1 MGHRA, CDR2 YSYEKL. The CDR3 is CASSLAGGSSFYTF. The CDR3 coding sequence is TGCGCCAGCAGCCTAGCAGGGGGATCGTCGTTTTACACCTTC.

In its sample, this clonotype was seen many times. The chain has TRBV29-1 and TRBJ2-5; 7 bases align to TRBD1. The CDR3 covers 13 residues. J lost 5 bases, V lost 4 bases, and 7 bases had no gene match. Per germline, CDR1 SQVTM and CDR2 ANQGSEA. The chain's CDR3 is CSVVYRGPETQYF. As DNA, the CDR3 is TGCAGCGTTGTATACAGGGGTCCGGAGACCCAGTACTTC.

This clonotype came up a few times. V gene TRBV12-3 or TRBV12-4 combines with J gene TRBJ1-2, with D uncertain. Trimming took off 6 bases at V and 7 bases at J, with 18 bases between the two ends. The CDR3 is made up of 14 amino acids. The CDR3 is CASSHLRSFLGYTF. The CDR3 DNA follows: TGTGCCAGCAGCCACCTCCGCAGCTTTCTTGGCTACACCTTC.

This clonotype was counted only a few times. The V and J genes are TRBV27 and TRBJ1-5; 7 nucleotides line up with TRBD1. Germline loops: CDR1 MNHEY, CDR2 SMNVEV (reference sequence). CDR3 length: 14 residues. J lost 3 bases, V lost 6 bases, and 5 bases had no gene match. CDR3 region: CASRTTGFNQPQHF. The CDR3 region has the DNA TGTGCCAGCAGAACGACAGGGTTCAATCAGCCCCAGCATTTT.

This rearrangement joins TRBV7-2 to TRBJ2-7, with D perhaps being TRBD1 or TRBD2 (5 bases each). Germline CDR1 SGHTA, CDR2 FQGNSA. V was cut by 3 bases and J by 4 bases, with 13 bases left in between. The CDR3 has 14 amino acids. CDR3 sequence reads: CASSFQGDEYEQYF. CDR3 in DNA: TGTGCCAGCAGCTTCCAAGGGGACGAATACGAGCAGTACTTC.

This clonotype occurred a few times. CDR3 bases: TGTGCCAGCAGCACCCGACTAGCGGGACCCTACAATGAGCAGTTCTTC. This sequence encodes CASSTRLAGPYNEQFF. This chain connects TRBV7-2 to TRBJ2-1, with 11 bases aligning to TRBD2. Germline loops: CDR1 SGHTA, CDR2 FQGNSA. The CDR3 runs 16 residues. V gave up 5 bases and J gave up 2 bases; unmatched junction bases: 5.

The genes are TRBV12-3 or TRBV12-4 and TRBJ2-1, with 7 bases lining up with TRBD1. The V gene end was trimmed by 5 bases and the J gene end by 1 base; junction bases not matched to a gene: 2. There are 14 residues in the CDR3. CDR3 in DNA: TGTGCCAGCAGTAAGACAGGGTCCTACAATGAGCAGTTCTTC. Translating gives CASSKTGSYNEQFF.

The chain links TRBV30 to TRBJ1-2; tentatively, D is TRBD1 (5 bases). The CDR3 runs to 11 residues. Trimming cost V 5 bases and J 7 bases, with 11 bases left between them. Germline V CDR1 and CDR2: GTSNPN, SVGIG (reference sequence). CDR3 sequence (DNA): TGTGCCTGGGACCGGGGCGGTGGCTACACCTTC. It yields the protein CAWDRGGGYTF.

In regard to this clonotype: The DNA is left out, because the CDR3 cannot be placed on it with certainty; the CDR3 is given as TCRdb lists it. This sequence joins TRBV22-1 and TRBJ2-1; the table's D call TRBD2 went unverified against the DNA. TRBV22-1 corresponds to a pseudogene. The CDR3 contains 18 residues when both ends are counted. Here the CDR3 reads CACSFWASGNYKDNEQFF.

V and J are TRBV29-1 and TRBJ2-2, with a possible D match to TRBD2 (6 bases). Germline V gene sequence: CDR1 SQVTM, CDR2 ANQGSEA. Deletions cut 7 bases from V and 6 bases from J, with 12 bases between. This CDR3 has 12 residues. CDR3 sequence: CSGLAGSGELFF. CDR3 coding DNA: TGCAGCGGGCTTGCGGGATCCGGGGAGCTGTTTTTT.

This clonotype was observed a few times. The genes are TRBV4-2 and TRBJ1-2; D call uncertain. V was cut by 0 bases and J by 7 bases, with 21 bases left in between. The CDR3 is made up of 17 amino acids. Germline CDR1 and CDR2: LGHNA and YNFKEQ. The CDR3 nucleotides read TGTGCCAGCAGCCAAGATGTCGGAGAGGGCGCGTCGATTGGCTACACCTTC. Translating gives CASSQDVGEGASIGYTF.

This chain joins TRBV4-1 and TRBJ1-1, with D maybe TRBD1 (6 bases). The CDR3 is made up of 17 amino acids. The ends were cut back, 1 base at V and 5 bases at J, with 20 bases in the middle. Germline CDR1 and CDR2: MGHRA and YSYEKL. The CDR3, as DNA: TGCGCCAGCAGCCAAGCACCCCCGGGGGGGCGGTTAACTGAAGCTTTCTTT. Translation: CASSQAPPGGRLTEAFF.

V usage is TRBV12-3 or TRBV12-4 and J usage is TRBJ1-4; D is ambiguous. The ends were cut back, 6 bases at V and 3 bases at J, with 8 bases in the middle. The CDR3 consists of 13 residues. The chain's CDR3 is CASRMTSNEKLFF. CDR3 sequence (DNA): TGTGCCAGCAGGATGACCTCTAATGAAAAACTGTTTTTT.

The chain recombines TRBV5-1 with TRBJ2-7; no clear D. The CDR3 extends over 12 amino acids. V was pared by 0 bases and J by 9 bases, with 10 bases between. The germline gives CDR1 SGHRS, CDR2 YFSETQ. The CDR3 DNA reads TGCGCCAGCAGCTTGGAATGGGGTGGGCAGTACTTC. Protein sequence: CASSLEWGGQYF.

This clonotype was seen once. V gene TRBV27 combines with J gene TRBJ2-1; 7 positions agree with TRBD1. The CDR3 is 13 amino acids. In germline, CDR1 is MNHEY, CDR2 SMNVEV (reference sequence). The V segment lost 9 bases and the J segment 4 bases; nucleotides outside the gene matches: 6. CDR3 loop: CASTQGNYNEQFF. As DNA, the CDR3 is TGTGCCAGTACACAGGGGAATTACAATGAGCAGTTCTTC.

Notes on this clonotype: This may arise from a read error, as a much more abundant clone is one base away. In DNA form, the CDR3 reads TGTGCCAGCACCACAGATCCTGGAAACACCATGTATTTT. Protein sequence: CASTTDPGNTMYF. This chain joins TRBV12-3 or TRBV12-4 and TRBJ1-3; D is ambiguous. This CDR3 contains 13 residues.

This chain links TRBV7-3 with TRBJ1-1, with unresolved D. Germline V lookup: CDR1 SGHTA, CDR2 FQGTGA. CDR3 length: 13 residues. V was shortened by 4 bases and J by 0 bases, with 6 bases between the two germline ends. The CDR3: CASSSRLNTEAFF. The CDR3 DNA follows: TGTGCCAGCAGCTCTCGTCTGAACACTGAAGCTTTCTTT.

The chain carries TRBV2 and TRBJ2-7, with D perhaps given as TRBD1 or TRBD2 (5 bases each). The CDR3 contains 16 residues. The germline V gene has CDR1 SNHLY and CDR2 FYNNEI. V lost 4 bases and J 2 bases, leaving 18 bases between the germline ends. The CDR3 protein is CASSGGIRGEPYEQYF. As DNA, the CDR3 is TGTGCCAGCAGTGGGGGTATCCGAGGGGAGCCCTACGAGCAGTACTTC.

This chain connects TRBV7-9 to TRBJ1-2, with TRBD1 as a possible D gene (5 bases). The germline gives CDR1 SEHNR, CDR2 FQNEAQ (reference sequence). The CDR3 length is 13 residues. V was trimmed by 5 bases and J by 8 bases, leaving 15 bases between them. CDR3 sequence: CASSPGMVRGYTF. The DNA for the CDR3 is TGTGCCAGCAGCCCAGGGATGGTACGAGGCTACACCTTC.

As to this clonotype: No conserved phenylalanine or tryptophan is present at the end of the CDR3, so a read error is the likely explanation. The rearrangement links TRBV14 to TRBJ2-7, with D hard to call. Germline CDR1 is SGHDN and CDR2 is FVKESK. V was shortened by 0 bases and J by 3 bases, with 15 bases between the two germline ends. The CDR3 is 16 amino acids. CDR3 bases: TGTGCCAGCAGCCAAGATTTAGGTGGGTCGGACTACGAGCAGTACTCC. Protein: CASSQDLGGSDYEQYS.

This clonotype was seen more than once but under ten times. The CDR3 sequence is CASSLAGSLAGEGQFF. In DNA form, the CDR3 reads TGTGCCAGCAGCTTAGCGGGGAGCTTAGCGGGAGAAGGGCAGTTCTTC. This chain links TRBV7-3 with TRBJ2-1; 9 positions match TRBD2. The CDR3 length is 16 residues. CDR1 is SGHTA and CDR2 is FQGTGA in the germline V gene. The ends lost 2 bases at V and 12 bases at J; junction bases unmatched: 14.

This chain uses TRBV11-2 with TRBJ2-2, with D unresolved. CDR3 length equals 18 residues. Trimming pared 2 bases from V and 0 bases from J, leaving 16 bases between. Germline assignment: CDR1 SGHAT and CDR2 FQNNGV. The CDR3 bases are TGTGCCAGCAGCTTACCTACCCCAACCTACGCGAACACCGGGGAGCTGTTTTTT. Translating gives CASSLPTPTYANTGELFF.

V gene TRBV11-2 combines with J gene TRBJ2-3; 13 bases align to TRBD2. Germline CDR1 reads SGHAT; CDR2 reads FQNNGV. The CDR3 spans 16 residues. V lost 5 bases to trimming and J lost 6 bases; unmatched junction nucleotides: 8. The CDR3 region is CASSTSTSGRPDTQYF. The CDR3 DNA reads TGTGCCAGCAGCACCTCGACTAGCGGGAGGCCGGATACGCAGTATTTT.